The 10 T cell receptor beta chains below all came from one sample that was sequenced in a study of blood T cell repertoires in COVID-19 (dated by TCRdb to the early 2020s). Library construction relied on the immunoSEQ multiplex PCR assay. TCRdb re-hosts the immuneACCESS table, in-frame sequences only. Its copies lack some clones; in the studies checked, an unresolved V gene accounts for under half of them, and the cause for the rest is not known. The sample table records 250,000 to 350,000 clones; about nine tenths of these occur just once. Together, the top ten hold approximately 0.85% of the sample. The sample consisted of peripheral blood. The receptors were gathered from a woman aged 35 to 49 who had recovered from COVID-19.

This chain joins TRBV5-1 and TRBJ1-1; TRBD1 is a possible D gene (6 bases). The V gene lost 4 bases and the J gene lost 5 bases, with 12 bases spanning the gap. Germline V gene sequence: CDR1 SGHRS, CDR2 YFSETQ. CDR3 length: 13 residues. CDR3 residues: CASSVQGLTEAFF. The CDR3, as DNA: TGCGCCAGCAGCGTACAGGGTTTAACTGAAGCTTTCTTT. The whole variable domain, filled in from reference TRBV5-1 and TRBJ1-1, reads KAGVTQTPRYLIKTRGQQVTLSCSPISGHRSVSWYQQTPGQGLQFLFEYFSETQRNKGNFPGRFSGRQFSNSRSEMNVSTLELGDSALYLCASSVQGLTEAFFGQGTRLTVV.

This rearrangement joins TRBV27 to TRBJ2-7; D perhaps matches TRBD1 (6 bases). Germline lookup yields CDR1 MNHEY and CDR2 SMNVEV (reference sequence). This CDR3 region has 14 residues. V was shortened by 6 bases and J by 3 bases, with 15 bases between the two germline ends. The CDR3 bases are TGTGCCAGCAGACGAGGGGGACAAGGCTACGAGCAGTACTTC. Protein product: CASRRGGQGYEQYF.

The J gene is TRBJ2-2, the V gene TRBV10-3; 9 bases align to TRBD1. J gave up 6 bases and V 7 bases, and 3 bases lay outside the gene matches. This CDR3 spans 13 amino acids. Germline V gene lookup returns CDR1 ENHRY and CDR2 SYGVKD. The CDR3 DNA is TGTGCCATCACGGGACAGGGCGCCGGGGAGCTGTTTTTT. Its translation: CAITGQGAGELFF.

In DNA, the CDR3 is TGTGCCAGCAGTACCGGGACAGGACCGTGGGAGCAGTACTTC. Protein: CASSTGTGPWEQYF. V and J are TRBV28 and TRBJ2-7, with 8 bases aligning to TRBD1. Germline V gene data show CDR1 as MDHEN and CDR2 as SYDVKM. Trimming at V came to 5 bases and at J to 7 bases, leaving 10 bases not matched to a gene. The CDR3 length is 14 residues.

V and J are TRBV28 and TRBJ2-3; TRBD2 matches at 10 bases. This CDR3 contains 16 residues. The trim removed 7 bases at V and 2 bases at J, leaving 9 bases unmatched. CDR1 and CDR2 (germline): MDHEN, SYDVKM. The CDR3 sequence is CASTLGLAGDTDTQYF. As DNA, the CDR3 is TGTGCCAGCACCTTAGGGCTAGCGGGAGACACAGATACGCAGTATTTT.

A remark on this clone: At one of its ends the junction is not consistent with the germline gene, which may arise from a read error. J is TRBJ1-4 and V is TRBV5-8; D ambiguous. The CDR3 has 12 residues. CDR1 SGHTS and CDR2 YDEGEE come from the germline V gene. CDR3 protein: CASRYDRGLLGF. For the CDR3, the DNA is TGTGCCAGCAGATACGACCGAGGGCTCTTAGGATTT. Variable domain in full (rest from reference TRBV5-8 and TRBJ1-4): EAGVTQSPTHLIKTRGQQATLRCSPISGHTSVYWYQQALGLGLQFLLWYDEGEERNRGNFPPRFSGRQFPNYSSELNVNALELEDSALYLCASRYDRGLLGFGSGTQLSVL.

The J gene is TRBJ1-4, the V gene TRBV3-1 (or the pseudogene TRBV3-2); unclear D gene. V dropped 1 base and J dropped 7 bases, with 10 bases sitting between them. The germline CDR1 and CDR2 sequences are LGHDT and YNNKEL (reference sequence). This CDR3 is built from 14 residues. In DNA, the CDR3 is TGTGCCAGCAGCCAAGTAATACCAGGTGAAAAACTGTTTTTT. Its translation: CASSQVIPGEKLFF.

The chain joins TRBV7-3 to TRBJ2-5, with 7 bases fitting TRBD1. The V segment lost 5 bases and the J segment 5 bases; nucleotides outside the gene matches: 11. There are 15 residues in the CDR3. The germline V gene has CDR1 SGHTA and CDR2 FQGTGA. The CDR3 DNA reads TGTGCCAGCAGCCCAGGGACAGCTTGGGCGGAGACCCAGTACTTC. It codes for CASSPGTAWAETQYF.

This clone was detected ten times or more. The chain uses TRBV5-6 and TRBJ2-4; D remains unclear. Germline V CDR1 and CDR2: SGHDT, YYEEEE. This CDR3 region has 14 residues. Deletions cut 1 base from V and 9 bases from J, with 14 bases between. The CDR3, as DNA: TGTGCCAGCAGCTTGTATGGCAGCGAGCCCATTCAGTACTTC. Amino acids: CASSLYGSEPIQYF.

The chain combines TRBV9 with TRBJ2-3; TRBD2 agrees at 8 bases. The junction had 3 bases not matched to a gene; V was cut back by 0 bases and J by 0 bases. The V gene's germline CDR1 is SGDLS and CDR2 YYNGEE. The CDR3 length is 16 residues. In DNA, the CDR3 is TGTGCCAGCAGCGTAGATAGCGGGGCTAGCACAGATACGCAGTATTTT. Residues: CASSVDSGASTDTQYF.